Listed below are T cell receptor beta chains from one sample, sequenced in a study of response to subunit inactivated influenza vaccine. TCRdb reprocessed the RT-PCR reads via MiXCR and lists one record per CDR3 protein. Here the sample spans 500,000 or so distinct CDR3 sequences, roughly 11% being singletons. Here the sequenced sample was PBMCs from blood, taken roughly 45 days after vaccination. These receptor sequences come from a man between 45 and 60 years old who received an inactivated influenza vaccine. The CDR3 runs from the conserved cysteine through the conserved F or W. A D gene is named only where the DNA matches it firmly. Where a row states a size, it is once, few, many or the class of an expanded clone; other rows omit it.

j_call cdr3_length d_call v_call clone_size cdr3_nt cdr3_aa
TRBJ2-1 15 TRBD2 TRBV11-3 few TGTGCCAGCAGCCTGGACGCGGGGAGGGGCGGTGAGCAGTTCTTC CASSLDAGRGGEQFF
TRBJ2-7 12 . TRBV11-1 few TGTGCCAGCGGGCCGGAACCGGGCGAGCAGTACTTC CASGPEPGEQYF
TRBJ2-7 16 TRBD2 TRBV5-1 . TGCGCCAGCAGCTTGGCCTCGGGACTAGGGCCCCTCGAGCAGTACTTC CASSLASGLGPLEQYF
TRBJ1-4 16 . TRBV11-2 . TGTGCCAGCAGCTCGATACGGGACACCGGAGCTGAAAAACTGTTTTTT CASSSIRDTGAEKLFF
TRBJ2-3 17 TRBD2 TRBV6-5 many TGTGCCAGCAGTTACTCGAGCAGACTAGCCCGCACAGATACGCAGTATTTT CASSYSSRLARTDTQYF
TRBJ2-7 15 . TRBV6-4 few TGTGCCAGCAGTGGGGAACCCGTCTACGCGGAGAAGCAGTACTTC CASSGEPVYAEKQYF
TRBJ2-1 14 . TRBV20-1 many TGCAGTGCTATTTTGCCTCGAGCCTACAATGAGCAGTTCTTC CSAILPRAYNEQFF
TRBJ2-3 13 TRBD1 TRBV29-1 . TGCAGCGTATTACAGGGGGCAGGTGATACGCAGTATTTT CSVLQGAGDTQYF
TRBJ2-2 14 . TRBV7-9 many TGTGCCAGCAGCCAATACAGGGACACCGGGGAGCTGTTTTTT CASSQYRDTGELFF
TRBJ1-1 15 . TRBV7-9 few TGTGCCAGCAGCTTACCTGGGACCCCGAACACTGAAGCTTTCTTT CASSLPGTPNTEAFF
TRBJ2-2 15 . TRBV5-6 few TGTGCCAGCAGCTTGAACAGGGCGTACACCGGGGAGCTGTTTTTT CASSLNRAYTGELFF
TRBJ2-1 15 TRBD2 TRBV7-2 few TGTGCCAGCAGCTTAGTGGCGGGGGGCCCCAATGAGCAGTTCTTC CASSLVAGGPNEQFF